The rows below give T cell receptor beta chains drawn from one sample of a study of T cell responses to AZD1222 COVID-19 vaccine. Profiled with immunoSEQ multiplex PCR; TCRdb holds only in-frame clones, not every one. The profile shows 130,000 to 150,000 clones, 85% to 90% of them singletons. Specimen: peripheral blood, collected on day 0 of AZD1222 vaccination. The receptors come from an adult in good health. CDR3s include the opening cysteine and the closing phenylalanine or tryptophan.

len	v_gene	j_gene	CDR3aa
15	TRBV27	TRBJ2-1	CASSARLAGENEQFF
15	TRBV7-9	TRBJ1-4	CASSTWTDPNEKLFF
19	TRBV27	TRBJ2-1	CASSSPGTSGRTSFNEQFF
15	TRBV5-1	TRBJ1-2	CASSLMDTANYGYTF
15	TRBV24-1	TRBJ2-3	CATSDSGTGGDTQYF
15	TRBV19	TRBJ2-6	CASSIGRSGANVLTF
15	TRBV11-2	TRBJ1-2	CASSSTRQVGYGYTF
17	TRBV6-1	TRBJ2-7	CASSEAHSGAFFYEQYF
14	TRBV5-1	TRBJ2-7	CASTLAPSSYEQYF
18	TRBV11-2	TRBJ1-1	CASSLGRGLRRRGTEAFF
14	TRBV5-1	TRBJ1-1	CASSLGGGNTEAFF
14	TRBV9	TRBJ1-5	CASSGGQENQPQHF
15	TRBV5-1	TRBJ2-2	CASSLETQGAGELFF
14	TRBV3-1/TRBV3-2	TRBJ1-3	CASSYRGSGNTIYF
14	TRBV6-5	TRBJ2-3	CASKLAESTDTQYF
15	TRBV6-5	TRBJ2-1	CASRTLLDRVNEQFF
14	TRBV7-9	TRBJ2-1	CASSLAGTPNEQFF
12	TRBV18	TRBJ1-5	CASSAYDQPQHF
14	TRBV27	TRBJ1-1	CASSPQSRNTEAFF
17	TRBV28	TRBJ1-2	CASSSQGQGAGGYGYTF